This TCR beta chain was identified during a study of neurological immune-mediated disorders. 5'RACE employing 10-nucleotide random UMIs yielded the cDNA. TCRdb reprocessed the 5' RACE reads via MiXCR and lists one record per CDR3 protein. The table records tens of thousands of distinct CDR3 sequences, approximately 10% of them present only once. Unsorted libraries were prepared from 2 million PBMCs that had been stored at -80 C. This clonotype was seen repeatedly, ten times or more. Looked up from germline, CDR1 is LGHNA and CDR2 is YSLEER. The CDR3 is 15 residues long. V lost 0 bases and J 1 base, leaving 10 bases between the germline ends.

The receptor was isolated from a woman aged 40 to 50 with HTLV-1-associated myelopathy (HAM/TSP). The sample was PBMCs. J is TRBJ2-7 and V is TRBV4-3; the D gene is possibly TRBD1 (5 bases). The CDR3 region has the DNA TGCGCCAGCAGCCAAGAGCCAGGGCCGTCCTACGAGCAGTACTTC. Its translation: CASSQEPGPSYEQYF.